Listed here are 4 T cell receptor beta chains from one sample, sequenced in a study of cytomegalovirus exposure and HLA in healthy donors. This PCR relied on a set of 60 Vbeta primers and 13 Jbeta primers. Only in-frame clones appear in the TCRdb table, and some are missing; sequencing was by immunoSEQ multiplex PCR. The table has around 200,000 clones, approximately 79% seen once; the top ten hold about 0.23%. What was sequenced was PBMCs. Receptor source: a girl under 10 years old in good health and CMV-seronegative.

V gene TRBV29-1 combines with J gene TRBJ2-3; tentative D call: TRBD2 (6 bases). This CDR3 has 14 residues. Per germline, CDR1 SQVTM and CDR2 ANQGSEA. Trimming removed 5 bases from V and 6 bases from J, with 18 bases in between. The CDR3 loop is CSVIPRGGQDTQYF. CDR3 sequence (DNA): TGCAGCGTTATCCCCCGGGGAGGTCAGGATACGCAGTATTTT.

This chain connects TRBV4-1 to TRBJ1-4, with 9 bases lining up with TRBD1. V lost 4 bases to trimming and J lost 6 bases; unmatched junction nucleotides: 9. The CDR3 loop spans 16 amino acids. CDR1 and CDR2 (germline): MGHRA, YSYEKL. In DNA form, the CDR3 reads TGCGCCAGCAGCCTCAAGCCGACAGGGGGTGATGAAAAACTGTTTTTT. As protein: CASSLKPTGGDEKLFF.

V is TRBV5-4 and J is TRBJ1-2, with D maybe TRBD1 (5 bases). V dropped 4 bases and J dropped 5 bases, with 21 bases sitting between them. Looked up from germline, CDR1 is SGHNT and CDR2 is YYREEE (reference sequence). This CDR3 contains 16 residues. CDR3 sequence reads: CASSEKPKTDFYGYTF. The CDR3 DNA follows: TGTGCCAGCAGCGAGAAACCCAAGACAGACTTTTATGGCTACACCTTC.

This clone was counted once. The chain uses TRBV30 and TRBJ2-1; D gene unclear. The CDR3 spans 10 residues. Germline CDR1 GTSNPN, CDR2 SVGIG (reference sequence). Deletions cut 3 bases from V and 7 bases from J, with 4 bases between. The CDR3 DNA reads TGTGCCTGGAGCCAGAATGAGCAGTTCTTC. Translating gives CAWSQNEQFF.